Shown below are 13 T cell receptor beta chains from a single sample sequenced in a study of neoadjuvant anti-PD-1 for oral cavity cancer. Generated by immunoSEQ multiplex PCR, the TCRdb table keeps only in-frame clones and is missing some. The sample lists about 81,000 clones, about four fifths occurring once. The sequencing used PBMCs, collected before nivolumab (anti-PD-1) treatment. The receptor source for this set is a person aged 35-79 years with oral cavity squamous cell carcinoma.

The genes are TRBV7-9 and TRBJ2-1, with 7 positions matching TRBD2. This CDR3 comprises 16 residues. Germline loops: CDR1 SEHNR, CDR2 FQNEAQ (reference sequence). The junction had 12 bases not matched to a gene; V was cut back by 2 bases and J by 8 bases. Written as DNA, the CDR3 is TGTGCCAGCAGCTTACGAGCGGGAAAATCATTCGATGAGCAGTTCTTC. Its protein product is CASSLRAGKSFDEQFF.

J is TRBJ2-1 and V is TRBV6-1; the D is unclear. The CDR3 contains 15 residues. Germline CDR1 is MNHNS and CDR2 is SASEGT. Trimming cost V 3 bases and J 12 bases, with 21 bases left between them. The CDR3 bases are TGTGCCAGCAGTGACCCTGGGGTAGTCATCTTACGGCAGTTCTTC. Its translation is CASSDPGVVILRQFF.

There are a few counts of this clone. The chain joins TRBV28 to TRBJ2-2, with D maybe TRBD1 (6 bases). V shed 5 bases and J shed 2 bases, with 18 bases lying between them. The germline CDR1 and CDR2 sequences are MDHEN and SYDVKM. This CDR3 comprises 17 residues. The CDR3: CASSQPFGQLNTGELFF. The CDR3 DNA follows: TGTGCCAGCAGTCAGCCCTTTGGACAGCTCAACACCGGGGAGCTGTTTTTT.

This chain joins TRBV7-3 and TRBJ1-3, with TRBD1 as a possible D gene (5 bases). Trimming pared 1 base from V and 0 bases from J, leaving 7 bases between. Germline lookup yields CDR1 SGHTA and CDR2 FQGTGA. This CDR3 has 15 amino acids. The CDR3 region is CASSLRQGSGNTIYF. As DNA, the CDR3 is TGTGCCAGCAGCTTAAGGCAGGGCTCTGGAAACACCATATATTTT.

This clone was seen once. The chain is built from TRBV6-1 and TRBJ2-3, with 8 bases that match TRBD2. Germline V gene data show CDR1 as MNHNS and CDR2 as SASEGT. The CDR3 loop spans 16 amino acids. With V trimmed by 1 base and J by 6 bases, 9 bases remained unmatched. CDR3 sequence: CASSEGSGRNLDTQYF. The DNA of the CDR3 is TGTGCCAGCAGTGAAGGCAGCGGGAGAAACCTGGATACGCAGTATTTT.

V is TRBV11-2 and J is TRBJ1-1; 8 positions match TRBD1. The germline CDR1 and CDR2 sequences are SGHAT and FQNNGV. The CDR3 runs to 14 residues. J lost 3 bases, V lost 2 bases, and 2 bases had no gene match. The chain's CDR3 is CASSLTTGDTEAFF. Here the CDR3 DNA reads TGTGCCAGCAGCTTAACGACAGGGGACACTGAAGCTTTCTTT.

This clone was detected only once. J is TRBJ2-4 and V is TRBV29-1, with 9 nucleotides matching TRBD1. Germline V gene data show CDR1 as SQVTM and CDR2 as ANQGSEA. CDR3 size: 13 residues. V lost 4 bases to trimming and J lost 9 bases; unmatched junction nucleotides: 7. Written as DNA, the CDR3 is TGCAGCGTTGTTGGGACAGGGAGGGTCATTCAGTACTTC. Its translation: CSVVGTGRVIQYF.

The CDR3 region has the DNA TGCGCCACCCCATGCGTCGGGGGGGATTACAATGAGCAGTTCTTC. Amino acids: CATPCVGGDYNEQFF. The chain joins TRBV10-1 to TRBJ2-1; 8 nucleotides match TRBD2. The germline CDR1 and CDR2 sequences are WNHNN and SYGVQD (reference sequence). The CDR3 extends over 15 amino acids. V lost 10 bases and J lost 4; bases outside the gene matches: 12.

The chain is built from TRBV19 and TRBJ2-2; D is ambiguous. With 3 bases removed from V and 6 bases from J, the gap between germline ends came to 11 bases. CDR1 and CDR2 (germline): LNHDA, SQIVND (reference sequence). The CDR3 is made up of 14 amino acids. The CDR3 sequence: CASSMNRASGELFF. The CDR3 bases are TGTGCCAGTAGTATGAACCGGGCTTCCGGGGAGCTGTTTTTT.

This chain joins TRBV27 and TRBJ1-5, with D unclear. The CDR3 is 12 amino acids. Germline loops: CDR1 MNHEY, CDR2 SMNVEV (reference sequence). The V and J ends lost 2 bases and 4 bases respectively, with 3 bases between them. CDR3 DNA: TGTGCCAGCAGTTTACCTAATCAGCCCCAGCATTTT. This gives the protein CASSLPNQPQHF.

The chain is built from TRBV5-1 and TRBJ2-5, with D unresolved. This CDR3 spans 15 amino acids. CDR1 and CDR2 (germline): SGHRS, YFSETQ. The germline V and J ends were trimmed by 5 bases and 2 bases, with 16 bases remaining between them. The CDR3 nucleotides are TGCGCCAGCAGTATGGCCGCAGCGTGGCAAGAGACCCAGTACTTC. This sequence encodes CASSMAAAWQETQYF.

The chain couples TRBV28 to TRBJ1-2, with 8 bases identical to TRBD1. Germline loops: CDR1 MDHEN, CDR2 SYDVKM. This CDR3 is built from 15 residues. Losses at the gene ends were 4 bases for V and 4 bases for J; bases not matched to a gene: 8. Here the CDR3 reads CASSSPDREGYGYTF. For the CDR3, the DNA is TGTGCCAGCAGTTCCCCGGACAGGGAAGGCTATGGCTACACCTTC.

The chain is built from TRBV5-1 and TRBJ1-1, with 10 nucleotides matching TRBD1. CDR1 and CDR2 from the germline V gene are SGHRS and YFSETQ. Trimming removed 4 bases from V and 3 bases from J; junction bases left unmatched: 9. The CDR3 extends over 16 amino acids. The CDR3 sequence is CASSKTGGSGHTEAFF. The CDR3 region has the DNA TGCGCCAGCAGCAAGACAGGGGGCAGTGGGCACACTGAAGCTTTCTTT.